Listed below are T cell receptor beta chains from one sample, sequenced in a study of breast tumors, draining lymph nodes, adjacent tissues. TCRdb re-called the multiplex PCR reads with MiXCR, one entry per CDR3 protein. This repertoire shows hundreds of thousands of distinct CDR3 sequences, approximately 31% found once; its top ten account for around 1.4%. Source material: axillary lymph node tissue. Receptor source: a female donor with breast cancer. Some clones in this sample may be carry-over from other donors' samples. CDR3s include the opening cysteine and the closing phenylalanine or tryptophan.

CSARTGATNQPQHF	TRBV20-1	TRBJ1-5	14
CASTFEPGLAGVLGETQYF	TRBV7-2	TRBJ2-5	19
CASAGYGGANGYTF	TRBV27	TRBJ1-2	14
CASSIANTGELFF	TRBV19	TRBJ2-2	13
CARGEGRQPQHF	TRBV3-1	TRBJ1-5	12
CASSLLVGSSTDTQYF	TRBV5-1	TRBJ2-3	16
CASSQDQGLYTIYF	TRBV4-3	TRBJ1-3	14
CSVDSDGNTDTQYF	TRBV29-1	TRBJ2-3	14
CSVDSSGTVSYTF	TRBV29-1	TRBJ1-2	13
CSVGQAGEKLFF	TRBV29-1	TRBJ1-4	12